This entry features one TCR beta chain sequence. Its antigen is as yet unknown. These data are taken from a study of T cell responses to AZD1222 COVID-19 vaccine. Profiling relied on immunoSEQ multiplex PCR, and the TCRdb table lists in-frame clones only, not all of them. The data show around 130,000 clones, around 90% seen once. Regarding the study as a whole: The study identified only five to seven AZD1222 recipients as seropositive at baseline.

Sequenced material: peripheral blood, taken 28 days after the second dose of the MenACWY control vaccine. The clonotype originates from an adult who received the MenACWY meningococcal vaccine as a control.

In DNA form, the CDR3 reads TGTGCCTGGCACAGGGAAAACTATGGCTACACCTTC. Translating gives CAWHRENYGYTF. This chain links TRBV30 with TRBJ1-2, with a tentative D call TRBD1 (6 bases). CDR3 length: 12 amino acids. Trimming removed 5 bases from V and 2 bases from J, with 9 bases in between. Germline CDR1 and CDR2: GTSNPN and SVGIG (reference sequence).